A selection of T cell receptor beta chains follows, all from one sample in a study of OX40 agonist ivuxolimab in advanced cancers. Sequencing was performed with immunoSEQ multiplex PCR; in TCRdb, only in-frame clones are kept and a portion is missing. The sample records fewer than 70,000 clones, approximately 82% being singletons. Specimen: CD4+ or CD8+ T cells sorted from blood, collected in a trial of the OX40 agonist ivuxolimab. Source of these receptors: an adult with an advanced solid tumor such as melanoma, head and neck, liver or kidney cancer. Each CDR3 is given with its conserved first and last residue. The order of the fields is clone size, D gene, J gene, V gene, CDR3 protein, CDR3 DNA. D genes are given only for firm matches. The size entry is marked missing in some rows and otherwise reads once, few, many or a size class.

NA,NA,TRBJ1-2,TRBV9,CASSTTQETYGYTF,TGTGCCAGCAGCACCACACAGGAGACCTATGGCTACACCTTC
NA,TRBD2,TRBJ2-5,TRBV9,CASSSAGGGAWETQYF,TGTGCCAGCAGCTCGGCTGGCGGGGGGGCGTGGGAGACCCAGTACTTC
NA,TRBD1,TRBJ2-1,TRBV18,CASSPGQAYNEQFF,TGTGCCAGCTCACCCGGACAGGCCTACAATGAGCAGTTCTTC
NA,NA,TRBJ1-1,TRBV10-3,CAIRVVGDTEAFF,TGTGCCATCAGGGTGGTGGGCGACACTGAAGCTTTCTTT
NA,NA,TRBJ2-4,TRBV27,CVSSLSVGTAKNIQYF,TGTGTCAGCAGTTTATCCGTCGGGACAGCCAAAAACATTCAGTACTTC
NA,NA,TRBJ2-7,TRBV5-5,CASSSGRLLVEQYF,TGTGCCAGCAGCTCGGGTCGACTGCTGGTAGAGCAGTACTTC
NA,TRBD1,TRBJ2-7,TRBV28,CASSVRGLEQYF,TGTGCCAGCAGTGTCAGGGGGCTCGAGCAGTACTTC
NA,NA,TRBJ1-2,TRBV6-6,CASSYNRDSYGYTF,TGTGCCAGCAGTTATAACAGGGATTCCTATGGCTACACCTTC
NA,TRBD1,TRBJ1-2,TRBV18,CASSPMLTGQGRSGYTF,TGTGCCAGCTCACCAATGTTAACGGGACAGGGGAGGAGCGGCTACACCTTC
NA,NA,TRBJ2-1,TRBV7-9,CASSLVANEQFF,TGTGCCAGCAGCTTAGTGGCCAATGAGCAGTTCTTC
NA,NA,TRBJ2-4,TRBV5-4,CASSSQGISNIQYF,TGTGCCAGCAGCTCCCAGGGGATTTCAAACATTCAGTACTTC
NA,TRBD2,TRBJ2-5,TRBV7-2,CASSLAGQKETQYF,TGTGCCAGCAGTTTAGCGGGGCAGAAAGAGACCCAGTACTTC
once,NA,TRBJ1-2,TRBV19,CASSPSGGRDGYTF,TGTGCCAGTAGTCCGTCCGGGGGGCGCGATGGCTACACCTTC
NA,NA,TRBJ2-1,TRBV5-1,CASGGGGPYNEQFF,TGCGCCAGCGGGGGAGGGGGACCCTACAATGAGCAGTTCTTC
NA,NA,TRBJ1-1,TRBV7-9,CASSLQGKNTEAFF,TGTGCCAGCAGCTTACAGGGAAAGAACACTGAAGCTTTCTTT
NA,NA,TRBJ1-2,TRBV7-8,CASTLKSRGNDYGYTF,TGTGCCAGCACCCTCAAAAGCCGGGGGAACGACTATGGCTACACCTTC
NA,NA,TRBJ1-5,TRBV7-3,CASSSDRDQPQHF,TGTGCCAGCAGCTCGGACAGAGATCAGCCCCAGCATTTT
NA,TRBD1,TRBJ1-1,TRBV7-9,CASSRGQGGDTEAFF,TGTGCCAGCAGCCGCGGACAGGGCGGGGACACTGAAGCTTTCTTT
NA,NA,TRBJ2-5,TRBV2,CASLGPGVLEQYF,TGTGCCAGTTTGGGACCGGGGGTATTGGAGCAGTACTTC
NA,NA,TRBJ2-7,TRBV6-6,CASSYEDSPLGDEQYF,TGTGCCAGCAGTTACGAGGATTCCCCCTTGGGCGACGAGCAGTACTTC
once,TRBD1,TRBJ2-7,TRBV5-6,CASSLAGRGLDYEQYF,TGTGCCAGCAGCTTGGCCGGTAGGGGGCTCGACTACGAGCAGTACTTC
once,TRBD1,TRBJ2-3,TRBV19,CASSMGQGTDTQYF,TGTGCCAGTAGTATGGGACAGGGGACAGATACGCAGTATTTT
NA,TRBD1,TRBJ1-2,TRBV7-3,CASSLGGQESYGYTF,TGTGCCAGCAGCTTAGGGGGACAGGAGAGCTATGGCTACACCTTC
NA,NA,TRBJ1-6,TRBV30,CAWSARSYNSPLHF,TGTGCCTGGAGTGCGCGGTCCTATAATTCACCCCTCCACTTT
NA,TRBD1,TRBJ2-7,TRBV7-2,CASSLGPTGVGFYEQYF,TGTGCCAGCAGCTTAGGCCCGACAGGGGTGGGGTTCTACGAGCAGTACTTC
few,NA,TRBJ2-1,TRBV7-3,CASSLIWGNEQFF,TGTGCCAGCAGCTTAATTTGGGGGAATGAGCAGTTCTTC
NA,TRBD1,TRBJ1-1,TRBV18,CASSPSGQGLGAFF,TGTGCCAGCTCACCATCCGGACAGGGCTTGGGAGCTTTCTTT
NA,NA,TRBJ1-1,TRBV6-5,CASRTGMKDSFF,TGTGCCAGCAGAACAGGGATGAAAGATTCTTTCTTT
NA,NA,TRBJ1-4,TRBV6-1,CASRGPNEKLFF,TGTGCCAGCCGGGGTCCCAATGAAAAACTGTTTTTT
NA,TRBD2,TRBJ2-7,TRBV27,CASSFLAGRYEQYF,TGTGCCAGCAGTTTTCTAGCGGGGAGGTACGAGCAGTACTTC
NA,TRBD1,TRBJ2-3,TRBV5-4,CASSFKDRVGTDTQYF,TGTGCCAGCAGCTTTAAGGACAGGGTCGGGACAGATACGCAGTATTTT
NA,TRBD1,TRBJ2-2,TRBV28,CASSPWDREAGELFF,TGTGCCAGCAGTCCCTGGGACAGGGAAGCCGGGGAGCTGTTTTTT
few,TRBD2,TRBJ2-5,TRBV19,CASSIYGGLAGVQETQYF,TGTGCCAGTAGTATTTACGGAGGACTAGCGGGGGTCCAAGAGACCCAGTACTTC
NA,NA,TRBJ2-7,TRBV9,CASSRAQGPPISYEQYF,TGTGCCAGCAGCAGAGCCCAGGGACCGCCGATATCCTACGAGCAGTACTTC
NA,NA,TRBJ2-7,TRBV6-5,CASNREDGPYEQYF,TGTGCCAGCAATAGGGAGGATGGTCCCTACGAGCAGTACTTC
NA,NA,TRBJ2-5,TRBV5-4,CASSLGGTVQETQYF,TGTGCCAGCAGCTTGGGGGGTACCGTTCAAGAGACCCAGTACTTC
NA,NA,TRBJ1-1,TRBV5-6,CASTLISGFTEAFF,TGTGCCAGCACCCTCATTTCGGGTTTCACTGAAGCTTTCTTT
once,NA,TRBJ2-5,TRBV19,CASSTGTALVTQYF,TGTGCCAGTAGTACCGGGACTGCACTGGTGACCCAGTACTTC
NA,NA,TRBJ2-5,TRBV21-1,CANGGRGFQETQYF,TGTGCCAACGGAGGCAGGGGCTTCCAAGAGACCCAGTACTTC
few,NA,TRBJ2-3,TRBV30,CAWVGGLGTDTQYF,TGTGCCTGGGTGGGGGGGCTGGGCACAGATACGCAGTATTTT
NA,TRBD2,TRBJ2-3,TRBV7-2,CASSSGLAGVNTQYF,TGTGCCAGCAGTTCCGGACTAGCGGGGGTGAATACGCAGTATTTT
NA,NA,TRBJ2-1,TRBV4-1,CASSQEGRVTYNEQFF,TGCGCCAGCAGCCAAGAGGGTAGGGTAACCTACAATGAGCAGTTCTTC